The source of this TCR beta chain is a study of blood T cell repertoires in COVID-19. Profiling relied on immunoSEQ multiplex PCR, and the TCRdb table lists in-frame clones only, not all of them. The data contain fewer than 350,000 clones, approximately 85% of them singletons. V lost 0 bases, J lost 0 bases, and 10 bases lay in between. The CDR3 runs 16 residues. Germline V gene sequence: CDR1 SEHNR, CDR2 FQNEAQ (reference sequence). The chain couples TRBV7-9 to TRBJ2-3; the D gene is possibly TRBD2 (6 bases). This TCR derives from a man aged 30 to 45 who had recovered from COVID-19. Source material: PBMCs or T cells enriched from blood (not recorded which). The CDR3 here is CASSLAGGGSTDTQYF. The DNA of the CDR3 is TGTGCCAGCAGCTTAGCCGGGGGAGGAAGCACAGATACGCAGTATTTT. The whole variable domain, filled in from reference TRBV7-9 and TRBJ2-3, reads DTGVSQNPRHKITKRGQNVTFRCDPISEHNRLYWYRQTLGQGPEFLTYFQNEAQLEKSRLLSDRFSAERPKGSFSTLEIQRTEQGDSAMYLCASSLAGGGSTDTQYFGPGTRLTVL.